The next 18 T cell receptor beta chains were all read from a single sample in a study of blood T cell repertoires in COVID-19. Assay: immunoSEQ multiplex PCR; the TCRdb copy retains only in-frame clones and omits some. The sample yields about 59,000 clones, roughly 78% seen once. Sequencing was performed on peripheral blood. The receptors here all came from a man aged 60-69 years with acute or convalescent COVID-19.

The chain recombines TRBV18 with TRBJ2-7; D might be TRBD1 (6 bases). This CDR3 region has 13 residues. Trimming shortened V by 2 bases and J by 6 bases, and 11 bases separated the two germline ends. CDR1 KGHSH and CDR2 LQKENI come from the germline V gene. CDR3 sequence: CASSPMGAIEQYF. CDR3 nucleotide sequence: TGTGCCAGCTCACCAATGGGGGCGATCGAGCAGTACTTC.

The gene calls are TRBV28 and TRBJ1-5, with D uncertain. Germline CDR1 MDHEN, CDR2 SYDVKM. Trimming removed 3 bases at V and 5 bases at J, with 17 bases between. CDR3 length equals 16 residues. The CDR3 loop reads CASSFGFVLADQPQHF. CDR3 bases: TGTGCCAGCAGTTTCGGTTTTGTCTTGGCGGATCAGCCCCAGCATTTT. The full variable domain, completed using reference TRBV28 and TRBJ1-5, is DVKVTQSSRYLVKRTGEKVFLECVQDMDHENMFWYRQDPGLGLRLIYFSYDVKMKEKGDIPEGYSVSREKKERFSLILESASTNQTSMYLCASSFGFVLADQPQHFGDGTRLSIL.

The chain employs TRBV19 and TRBJ2-2, with D perhaps TRBD1 (5 bases). The CDR3 loop spans 14 amino acids. Trimming removed 6 bases at V and 4 bases at J, with 12 bases between. Germline CDR1 and CDR2: LNHDA and SQIVND (reference sequence). CDR3 sequence: CASRRPRGTGELFF. DNA of the CDR3: TGTGCCAGTAGGCGCCCTAGGGGCACCGGGGAGCTGTTTTTT. The variable domain in full, completed from reference TRBV19 and TRBJ2-2, reads DGGITQSPKYLFRKEGQNVTLSCEQNLNHDAMYWYRQDPGQGLRLIYYSQIVNDFQKGDIAEGYSVSREKKESFPLTVTSAQKNPTAFYLCASRRPRGTGELFFGEGSRLTVL.

The sample holds one count of this clone. This rearrangement joins TRBV24-1 to TRBJ2-1; D is perhaps TRBD2 (5 bases). CDR3 length: 15 amino acids. Germline-derived CDR1 and CDR2 are KGHDR and SFDVKD. The V end lost 9 bases, the J end lost 7 bases, and 21 bases lay between the germline ends. The CDR3 loop reads CATSMNVGPGNEQFF. DNA of the CDR3: TGTGCCACCTCGATGAACGTGGGCCCGGGGAATGAGCAGTTCTTC.

The rearrangement links TRBV18 to TRBJ2-1, with 11 bases aligning to TRBD2. The germline V gene has CDR1 KGHSH and CDR2 LQKENI. J gave up 9 bases and V 0 bases, and 7 bases lay outside the gene matches. The CDR3 loop spans 16 amino acids. The CDR3 loop reads CASSPPSGSGRAEQFF. The CDR3 DNA sequence: TGTGCCAGCTCACCACCGAGCGGTAGCGGGAGGGCTGAGCAGTTCTTC.

This chain joins TRBV19 and TRBJ2-7; 7 bases match TRBD1. CDR3 length: 14 amino acids. CDR1 is LNHDA and CDR2 is SQIVND in the germline V gene (reference sequence). V lost 0 bases, J lost 4 bases, and 3 bases stayed unmatched. The CDR3 here is CASSIDGTVYEQYF. CDR3 DNA: TGTGCCAGTAGTATAGATGGGACAGTATACGAGCAGTACTTC.

The chain employs TRBV11-2 and TRBJ2-7; D is ambiguous. Trimming removed 3 bases from V and 0 bases from J, with 6 bases in between. Per germline, CDR1 SGHAT and CDR2 FQNNGV. This CDR3 has 13 amino acids. The CDR3 protein is CASSFDNSYEQYF. The DNA of the CDR3 is TGTGCCAGCAGCTTTGACAACTCCTACGAGCAGTACTTC.

This clone was detected only a few times. The chain recombines TRBV5-1 with TRBJ2-7, with 12 bases matching TRBD1. The CDR3 has 12 amino acids. With V trimmed by 5 bases and J by 9 bases, 3 bases remained unmatched. The germline V gene has CDR1 SGHRS and CDR2 YFSETQ. Written as DNA, the CDR3 is TGCGCCAGCAGGGGACAGGGGGCATGGCAGTACTTC. Protein sequence: CASRGQGAWQYF. Full variable domain (missing parts from reference TRBV5-1 and TRBJ2-7): KAGVTQTPRYLIKTRGQQVTLSCSPISGHRSVSWYQQTPGQGLQFLFEYFSETQRNKGNFPGRFSGRQFSNSRSEMNVSTLELGDSALYLCASRGQGAWQYFGPGTRLTVT.

This chain links TRBV4-1 with TRBJ2-7; 8 positions agree with TRBD2. The CDR3 spans 17 residues. J was trimmed by 6 bases and V by 0 bases; bases with no gene match: 13. Per germline, CDR1 MGHRA and CDR2 YSYEKL. The CDR3 region is CASSQDFQTSAPLEQYF. CDR3 DNA: TGCGCCAGCAGCCAAGATTTCCAGACTAGCGCCCCCCTCGAGCAGTACTTC.

The chain employs TRBV30 and TRBJ2-5; TRBD2 aligns across 8 bases. The junction had 6 bases not matched to a gene; V was cut back by 1 base and J by 5 bases. The CDR3 runs 14 residues. Germline values: CDR1 GTSNPN, CDR2 SVGIG (reference sequence). The CDR3 coding sequence is TGTGCCTGGAGTGGGCCGCGCGGGAGGGAGACCCAGTACTTC. The encoded protein is CAWSGPRGRETQYF.

The chain has TRBV28 and TRBJ2-7; tentatively, D is TRBD2 (7 bases). Germline loops: CDR1 MDHEN, CDR2 SYDVKM. Trimming pared 1 base from V and 5 bases from J, leaving 18 bases between. CDR3 length: 16 residues. CDR3 DNA sequence: TGTGCCAGCAGTTTATCGCTGGGGGCGGGGGCCAACGAGCAGTACTTC. Translating gives CASSLSLGAGANEQYF. The variable domain in full, with the rest retrieved from reference TRBV28 and TRBJ2-7, is DVKVTQSSRYLVKRTGEKVFLECVQDMDHENMFWYRQDPGLGLRLIYFSYDVKMKEKGDIPEGYSVSREKKERFSLILESASTNQTSMYLCASSLSLGAGANEQYFGPGTRLTVT.

This clone showed up just once. V and J are TRBV11-2 and TRBJ1-2; 10 nucleotides align to TRBD1. V was pared by 5 bases and J by 3 bases, with 6 bases of the junction left unmatched. This CDR3 has 15 amino acids. The V gene's germline CDR1 is SGHAT and CDR2 FQNNGV. The CDR3 sequence: CASSLWTGGDYGYTF. In DNA, the CDR3 is TGTGCCAGCAGCCTCTGGACAGGGGGGGACTATGGCTACACCTTC. The entire variable domain, with the rest obtained from reference TRBV11-2 and TRBJ1-2, is as follows: EAGVAQSPRYKIIEKRQSVAFWCNPISGHATLYWYQQILGQGPKLLIQFQNNGVVDDSQLPKDRFSAERLKGVDSTLKIQPAKLEDSAVYLCASSLWTGGDYGYTFGSGTRLTVV.

V gene TRBV2 combines with J gene TRBJ2-7, with a possible D match to TRBD1 (6 bases). Trimming took off 6 bases at V and 4 bases at J, with 19 bases between the two ends. The CDR3 extends over 15 amino acids. CDR1 SNHLY and CDR2 FYNNEI come from the germline V gene. DNA for the CDR3: TGTGCCAGCAGCGCGACAGGAGACAATACGTACGAGCAGTACTTC. Translation: CASSATGDNTYEQYF.

This chain connects TRBV7-2 to TRBJ2-3; no definite D call. This CDR3 contains 14 residues. V was clipped by 3 bases and J by 0 bases, with 7 bases between them. Germline assignment: CDR1 SGHTA and CDR2 FQGNSA. The CDR3 sequence: CASSFVSSTDTQYF. The CDR3 DNA is TGTGCCAGCAGCTTTGTGTCTAGCACAGATACGCAGTATTTT. Looking up the rest from reference TRBV7-2 and TRBJ2-3 gives the full variable domain: GAGVSQSPSNKVTEKGKDVELRCDPISGHTALYWYRQSLGQGLEFLIYFQGNSAPDKSGLPSDRFSAERTGGSVSTLTIQRTQQEDSAVYLCASSFVSSTDTQYFGPGTRLTVL.

This chain uses TRBV7-2 with TRBJ2-7; TRBD2 matches at 8 bases. Trimming took 3 bases from V and 7 from J; bases not matched to a gene: 8. This CDR3 contains 14 residues. The V gene's germline CDR1 is SGHTA and CDR2 FQGNSA. This CDR3 reads CASSFALAGLEQYF. The CDR3 DNA sequence: TGTGCCAGCAGCTTCGCCCTAGCGGGCCTTGAGCAGTACTTC.

V is TRBV6-5 and J is TRBJ2-7; D gene ambiguous. CDR3 length equals 11 residues. Germline CDR1 is MNHEY and CDR2 is SVGAGI. Trimming stripped 6 bases from V and 4 bases from J, with 7 bases between. CDR3 sequence reads: CASRERYEQYF. CDR3 nucleotide sequence: TGTGCCAGCAGGGAGAGGTACGAGCAGTACTTC.

This clone was counted between two and nine times. This chain links TRBV28 with TRBJ1-4; TRBD1 agrees at 9 bases. The V gene end was trimmed by 1 base and the J gene end by 7 bases; junction bases not matched to a gene: 7. In germline, CDR1 is MDHEN, CDR2 SYDVKM. The CDR3 is 16 residues long. CDR3 in DNA: TGTGCCAGCAGTTTATCCTTGGGACAGGGCGTTGAAAAACTGTTTTTT. Translated, it gives CASSLSLGQGVEKLFF.

This sequence joins TRBV6-6 and TRBJ2-3; 9 bases agree with TRBD2. With 5 bases clipped from V and 1 base from J, the junction kept 7 bases outside the gene matches. The CDR3 totals 16 residues. Germline loops: CDR1 MNHNY, CDR2 SVGAGI (reference sequence). The CDR3 loop is CASSRTSDPGTDTQYF. DNA for the CDR3: TGTGCCAGCAGTCGGACTAGCGACCCGGGCACAGATACGCAGTATTTT.